This TCR beta chain was recovered during a study of T-cell memory formation after mild COVID-19. The V gene's germline CDR1 is SGDLS and CDR2 YYNGEE. The CDR3 loop spans 12 amino acids. V gave up 1 base and J gave up 7 bases, with 5 bases separating them. Comment on this clonotype: Its antigen is not identified.

TCRdb reprocessed the 5' RACE reads with MiXCR, giving one entry per CDR3 protein. Of around 120,000 distinct CDR3 sequences listed, 15% to 20% are singletons. Study-wide results and caveats: Memory sampled before infection contained some responding clones, suggesting cross-reactive memory joined.

V and J are TRBV9 and TRBJ2-2; D is unclear. Sequenced sample: PBMCs or a T cell subset sorted from them (not recorded which). This receptor was taken from an adult woman who had mild COVID-19 (a few samples of this study predate the infection). Cell type and time point are not known. The CDR3 region has the DNA TGTGCCAGCAGCGTATCAAACGGGGAGCTGTTTTTT. Translation gives CASSVSNGELFF.